This paragraph reports one T cell receptor beta chain. The entry originates in a study of T cell changes during pregnancy in multiple sclerosis. Clones were read by immunoSEQ multiplex PCR, and TCRdb kept only the in-frame ones, dropping some. The sample yields 69,000 or so clones, under 95% seen once. The sequence was obtained from a female donor with multiple sclerosis, enrolled in a pregnancy study. This material consisted of peripheral blood, taken in the third trimester of pregnancy.

Here the CDR3 DNA reads TGTGCCAGCAGCCAAGATAGGACTCGAGGAGAGACCCAGTACTTC. This sequence encodes CASSQDRTRGETQYF. V and J are TRBV4-2 and TRBJ2-5, with a weak D call TRBD2 (5 bases). The CDR3 is 15 residues long. V was clipped by 0 bases and J by 4 bases, with 12 bases between them. CDR1 and CDR2 from the germline V gene are LGHNA and YNFKEQ.